Following are 5 T cell receptor beta chains from one sample sequenced in a study of T cell repertoires in cytomegalovirus infection. From the reads, TCRdb called clonotypes with MiXCR, one entry per CDR3 protein. The sample contains about 450,000 distinct CDR3 sequences, approximately 31% of which appear only once. Sequenced: PBMCs. The receptors derive from a human donor in good health (CMV status not recorded). Some clones in this sample may be carry-over from other donors' samples.

J is TRBJ2-1 and V is TRBV4-1, with D possibly being TRBD1 (6 bases). The CDR3 has 16 amino acids. V was trimmed by 1 base and J by 0 bases, leaving 10 bases between them. CDR1 MGHRA and CDR2 YSYEKL come from the germline V gene. The CDR3 DNA reads TGCGCCAGCAGCCAAGGGGGGACATTCTCCTACAATGAGCAGTTCTTC. Translation gives CASSQGGTFSYNEQFF.

As to this clonotype: Possible read error: a much larger clone is one base away. V is TRBV4-1 and J is TRBJ1-1; 8 bases line up with TRBD1. This CDR3 is built from 15 residues. Germline-derived CDR1 and CDR2 are MGHRA and YSYEKL. CDR3 bases: TGCGCCAGCAGCCATGGACAGGGCCCTGCCACTGAGGCTTTCTTT. This gives the protein CASSHGQGPATEAFF.

Note on this clonotype: A read error may explain this, as a much larger clone is one base away. V and J are TRBV7-6 and TRBJ1-1, with D uncertain. The length of the CDR3 is 12 residues. Germline V gene data show CDR1 as SGHVS and CDR2 as FNYEAQ. For the CDR3, the DNA is TGTGCCAGCAGCCCCGGTGAGCCTGAATCTTTCTTT. Amino acids: CASSPGEPESFF.

This clonotype showed up many times. The chain combines TRBV24-1 with TRBJ2-1; TRBD1 matches at 8 bases. V dropped 4 bases and J dropped 2; count of bases not matched to a gene: 3. The germline CDR1 and CDR2 sequences are KGHDR and SFDVKD. The CDR3 contains 15 residues. The CDR3 DNA follows: TGTGCCACCAGTGACCCAGGGGGCACCTACAATGAGCAGTTCTTC. It codes for CATSDPGGTYNEQFF.

This clonotype came up once. V and J are TRBV4-2 and TRBJ2-3; 7 bases line up with TRBD2. V lost 2 bases to trimming and J lost 2 bases; unmatched junction nucleotides: 13. CDR3 size: 18 residues. Germline loops: CDR1 LGHNA, CDR2 YNFKEQ. In nucleotides, the CDR3 is TGTGCCAGCAGCCAATCCCCTAAGCGGGGACGGCACACAGATACGCAGTATTTT. This codes for CASSQSPKRGRHTDTQYF.